The rows below give T cell receptor beta chains drawn from one sample of a study of blood T cell repertoires in COVID-19. Only in-frame clones appear in the TCRdb table, and some are missing; sequencing was by immunoSEQ multiplex PCR. The sample lists a few hundred thousand clones, approximately 90% seen once, with about 9.9% in the top ten. The sample was PBMCs or T cells enriched from blood (not recorded which). These receptor sequences come from a woman in her thirties or forties who had recovered from COVID-19. Both conserved end residues are part of each CDR3. The D gene is left open where the match is weak. For some rows the clone size is stated as once, few or many, or as a class when expanded; others skip it.

TRBJ2-7	TRBV3-1/TRBV3-2	.	.	TGTGCCAGCAGCCAATCCCGGCCGGGTGGCTCCTACGAGCAGTACTTC	CASSQSRPGGSYEQYF
TRBJ1-2	TRBV4-3	.	.	TGCGCCAGCAGCCAAGAAGTAGCCCAAACCGGCGGCTACACCTTC	CASSQEVAQTGGYTF
TRBJ1-5	TRBV28	few	TRBD1	TGTGCCAGCAGTTTAGAGTTAGACAGGGGAGCGCATTTT	CASSLELDRGAHF
TRBJ2-7	TRBV19	.	TRBD1	TGTGCCAGTAGTAGGGGACAGGACTACGAGCAGTACTTC	CASSRGQDYEQYF
TRBJ1-5	TRBV28	few	TRBD1	TGTGCCAGCAGGATACAGGGGGCAGGTCAGCCCCAGCATTTT	CASRIQGAGQPQHF
TRBJ1-6	TRBV6-5	.	TRBD1	TGTGCCAGCAGCGGGACAGCTCCATATTCACCCCTCCACTTT	CASSGTAPYSPLHF
TRBJ1-1	TRBV6-5	.	.	TGTGCCAGCTCTAGGGGGGGTGGTAACACTGAAGCTTTCTTT	CASSRGGGNTEAFF
TRBJ2-5	TRBV7-2	once	TRBD2	TGTGCCAGTAGACCGGGGGGGCGAGAGACCCAGTACTTC	CASRPGGRETQYF
TRBJ2-5	TRBV19	.	.	TGTGCCAGTAGTGGGTCGGACGGAGGTTTATGGCTAGAGACCCAGTACTTC	CASSGSDGGLWLETQYF
TRBJ2-3	TRBV6-6	few	TRBD2	TGTGCCAGCAGTCGCACACGGGGGACTAGGGGTTCAGATACGCAGTATTTT	CASSRTRGTRGSDTQYF
TRBJ1-5	TRBV7-2	once	.	TGTGCCAGCAGCTTAATGGGGGAGGGTCAGCCCCAGCATTTT	CASSLMGEGQPQHF
TRBJ2-7	TRBV15	.	TRBD2	TGTGCCACCAGCGGAACCGGGACTACCCGAGGCGAGCAGTACTTC	CATSGTGTTRGEQYF
TRBJ2-7	TRBV27	.	.	TGTGCCAGCAGTTACTCGGACAGATCCTACGAGCAGTACTTC	CASSYSDRSYEQYF
TRBJ1-1	TRBV6-5	.	.	TGTGCCAGCAGCGGGACACCCAACACTGAAGCTTTCTTT	CASSGTPNTEAFF
TRBJ2-5	TRBV27	.	.	TGTGCCAGCAGTTCACGGCCGGGACAACTCCGGGAGACCCAGTACTTC	CASSSRPGQLRETQYF
TRBJ2-2	TRBV6-5	few	.	TGTGCCAGCAGTTTACGGGTGAACACCGGGGAGCTGTTTTTT	CASSLRVNTGELFF
TRBJ2-7	TRBV7-9	.	TRBD2	TGTGCCAGCAGCTTAGGGGGACTAGCGGGGAATGAGCAGTACTTC	CASSLGGLAGNEQYF
TRBJ2-3	TRBV10-1	.	.	TGCGCCAGCAGTCCATCGGGGAGAGATACGCAGTATTTT	CASSPSGRDTQYF
TRBJ1-6	TRBV27	.	TRBD1	TGTGCCAGCAGGTCGGGACAGTCCTATAATTCACCCCTCCACTTT	CASRSGQSYNSPLHF
TRBJ1-5	TRBV2	many	.	TGTGCCAGCAAAAGGGACAAATATCAGCCCCAGCATTTT	CASKRDKYQPQHF
TRBJ2-5	TRBV4-2	.	TRBD2	TGTGCCAGCAGCCAATACCTAGCGGTACAAGAGACCCAGTACTTC	CASSQYLAVQETQYF
TRBJ2-3	TRBV4-2	.	TRBD1	TGTGCCAGCAGCCGTGGACAGGGAGACACAGATACGCAGTATTTT	CASSRGQGDTDTQYF
TRBJ2-7	TRBV5-5	.	TRBD1	TGTGCCAGCAGCTTAGGGGGCAGACCCTACGAGCAGTACTTC	CASSLGGRPYEQYF
TRBJ2-5	TRBV9	.	.	TGTGCCAGCAGCGTAGACAACGGGCAAGAGACCCAGTACTTC	CASSVDNGQETQYF
TRBJ2-7	TRBV5-1	.	TRBD2	TGCGCCAGCAGCCCAAGGACTAGCGGGTCTTACGAGCAGTACTTC	CASSPRTSGSYEQYF
TRBJ2-1	TRBV7-2	.	TRBD1	TGTGCCAGCAGCTCACGGACAGGGGGTATGTCCTACAATGAGCAGTTCTTC	CASSSRTGGMSYNEQFF
TRBJ2-1	TRBV19	.	TRBD1	TGTGCCAGTAGTGATCTGAACAGGGGTCCCAATGAGCAGTTCTTC	CASSDLNRGPNEQFF
TRBJ2-7	TRBV4-3	.	.	TGCGCCAGCAGCGGGAGAGGCCCCGCCTACGAGCAGTACTTC	CASSGRGPAYEQYF